Following are 27 T cell receptor beta chains from one sample sequenced in a study of T cell changes during pregnancy in multiple sclerosis. Profiling relied on immunoSEQ multiplex PCR, and the TCRdb table lists in-frame clones only, not all of them. The sample lists around 70,000 clones; approximately 92% were seen once. Sample: peripheral blood, taken before pregnancy. The origin of the receptors is a female donor with multiple sclerosis, enrolled in a pregnancy study.

The V call is TRBV7-2, the J call TRBJ1-5; the D gene is possibly TRBD1 (6 bases). This CDR3 spans 13 amino acids. Germline V CDR1 and CDR2: SGHTA, FQGNSA. The V end lost 5 bases, the J end lost 6 bases, and 11 bases lay between the germline ends. The CDR3 here is CASSPGGSQPQHF. CDR3 DNA: TGTGCCAGCAGCCCTGGGGGCAGTCAGCCCCAGCATTTT. Full variable domain (rest looked up from reference TRBV7-2 and TRBJ1-5): GAGVSQSPSNKVTEKGKDVELRCDPISGHTALYWYRQSLGQGLEFLIYFQGNSAPDKSGLPSDRFSAERTGGSVSTLTIQRTQQEDSAVYLCASSPGGSQPQHFGDGTRLSIL.

The chain has TRBV27 and TRBJ2-5; D is possibly TRBD1 (6 bases). The CDR3 has 18 residues. CDR1 is MNHEY, CDR2 SMNVEV, per germline (reference sequence). Trimming took off 4 bases at V and 6 bases at J, with 27 bases between the two ends. The CDR3 coding sequence is TGTGCCAGCAGTTCAGGGGCCTCATTCGGGACGATCGACCAGACCCAGTACTTC. It translates to CASSSGASFGTIDQTQYF.

V and J are TRBV11-3 and TRBJ2-1, with D tentatively TRBD1 (5 bases). CDR1 is SGHNT and CDR2 is YENEEA in the germline V gene. Trimming left V 0 bases short and J 10 bases short, with 10 bases between. There are 13 residues in the CDR3. The CDR3 sequence is CASSLDQGEEQFF. The CDR3 nucleotides are TGTGCCAGCAGCTTAGATCAGGGTGAGGAGCAGTTCTTC. Filled out from reference TRBV11-3 and TRBJ2-1, the complete variable domain reads EAGVVQSPRYKIIEKKQPVAFWCNPISGHNTLYWYLQNLGQGPELLIRYENEEAVDDSQLPKDRFSAERLKGVDSTLKIQPAELGDSAVYLCASSLDQGEEQFFGPGTRLTVL.

The V call is TRBV2, the J call TRBJ2-7; maybe TRBD2 (5 bases). The CDR3 loop spans 14 amino acids. The germline gives CDR1 SNHLY, CDR2 FYNNEI. V shed 1 base and J shed 9 bases, with 16 bases lying between them. The CDR3 coding sequence is TGTGCCAGCAGTGAAGGGAGGTACACTACGGCGCAGTACTTC. Translated: CASSEGRYTTAQYF.

The rearrangement uses TRBV27 and TRBJ1-5, with D unclear. Trimming took 3 bases from V and 0 from J, leaving 6 bases between them. The CDR3 covers 14 residues. Germline CDR1 reads MNHEY; CDR2 reads SMNVEV (reference sequence). CDR3 residues: CASSFGDSNQPQHF. Written as DNA, the CDR3 is TGTGCCAGCAGTTTCGGGGATAGCAATCAGCCCCAGCATTTT.

This chain links TRBV6-5 with TRBJ1-2, with a weak D call TRBD1 (5 bases). In germline, CDR1 is MNHEY, CDR2 SVGAGI. The CDR3 has 14 residues. Trimming cost V 6 bases and J 1 base, with 12 bases left between them. The CDR3 protein is CASSSRRGNYGYTF. For the CDR3, the DNA is TGTGCCAGCAGCTCGAGGAGGGGTAACTATGGCTACACCTTC.

This clone was observed a single time. The chain recombines TRBV29-1 with TRBJ2-7, with TRBD2 matching over 13 bases. Trimming removed 6 bases from V and 4 bases from J; junction bases left unmatched: 6. This CDR3 has 14 amino acids. Germline lookup yields CDR1 SQVTM and CDR2 ANQGSEA. CDR3 coding DNA: TGCAGCGTGCGTCGGGGACTAGCGGGATACGAGCAGTACTTC. The encoded protein is CSVRRGLAGYEQYF.

This chain joins TRBV7-2 and TRBJ2-1; D might be TRBD2 (6 bases). The CDR3 contains 16 residues. Germline assignment: CDR1 SGHTA and CDR2 FQGNSA. Trimming removed 1 base at V and 9 bases at J, with 19 bases between. The CDR3, as DNA: TGTGCCAGCAGCTTAGATAATGGAGGGATCTTCGGTGAGCAGTTCTTC. Protein sequence: CASSLDNGGIFGEQFF.

This clone was seen a single time. J is TRBJ2-1 and V is TRBV7-9; TRBD2 matches at 7 bases. V dropped 1 base and J dropped 7; count of bases not matched to a gene: 4. CDR1 is SEHNR, CDR2 FQNEAQ, per germline (reference sequence). The CDR3 is 14 residues long. CDR3 coding DNA: TGTGCCAGCAGCTTAGTTACCGGGGGGAATGAGCAGTTCTTC. Its protein product is CASSLVTGGNEQFF.

Here the CDR3 reads CASSQLGDTRFGELFF. The CDR3, as DNA: TGCGCCAGCAGCCAACTTGGGGACACTAGGTTCGGGGAGCTGTTTTTT. V gene TRBV4-1 combines with J gene TRBJ2-2, with D possibly TRBD1 on 6 matching bases. Germline assignment: CDR1 MGHRA and CDR2 YSYEKL. The V gene lost 2 bases and the J gene lost 7 bases, with 17 bases spanning the gap. This CDR3 region has 16 residues.

The rearrangement joins TRBV9 to TRBJ1-1, with TRBD1 as a possible D gene (6 bases). The germline V and J ends were trimmed by 3 bases and 4 bases, with 13 bases remaining between them. This CDR3 spans 14 amino acids. Germline values: CDR1 SGDLS, CDR2 YYNGEE. The CDR3, as DNA: TGTGCCAGCAGCGCTAACCAGGGGATCACTGAAGCTTTCTTT. This sequence encodes CASSANQGITEAFF. The whole variable domain, remainder taken from reference TRBV9 and TRBJ1-1, is DSGVTQTPKHLITATGQRVTLRCSPRSGDLSVYWYQQSLDQGLQFLIQYYNGEERAKGNILERFSAQQFPDLHSELNLSSLELGDSALYFCASSANQGITEAFFGQGTRLTVV.

The CDR3 loop reads CASSFGTGFGEKLFF. As DNA, the CDR3 is TGTGCCAGCAGCTTTGGGACAGGGTTTGGTGAAAAACTGTTTTTT. The genes are TRBV7-9 and TRBJ1-4, with TRBD1 matching 9 bases. Losses at the gene ends were 3 bases for V and 7 bases for J; bases not matched to a gene: 6. The CDR3 totals 15 residues. Germline loops: CDR1 SEHNR, CDR2 FQNEAQ (reference sequence).

The rearrangement links TRBV2 to TRBJ1-5, with D tentatively TRBD1 (6 bases). Trimming stripped 6 bases from V and 0 bases from J, with 9 bases between. Germline CDR1 is SNHLY and CDR2 is FYNNEI. The CDR3 runs 14 residues. The CDR3 here is CASRWTDSNQPQHF. CDR3 DNA sequence: TGTGCCAGCAGATGGACAGATAGCAATCAGCCCCAGCATTTT.

This chain joins TRBV7-6 and TRBJ1-2; 7 positions agree with TRBD1. CDR1 and CDR2 (germline): SGHVS, FNYEAQ. The CDR3 contains 13 residues. Trimming took 3 bases from V and 3 from J; bases not matched to a gene: 1. In DNA, the CDR3 is TGTGCCAGCAGCTTTCAGGGGGACTATGGCTACACCTTC. Residues: CASSFQGDYGYTF.

This clone showed up just once. The chain links TRBV2 to TRBJ2-7; 9 positions match TRBD1. This CDR3 comprises 13 residues. Germline V gene sequence: CDR1 SNHLY, CDR2 FYNNEI. The V gene end was trimmed by 6 bases and the J gene end by 6 bases; junction bases not matched to a gene: 6. The CDR3, as DNA: TGTGCCAGCAGGAGGGTGGGACAGGGCGAGCAGTACTTC. It codes for CASRRVGQGEQYF.

V gene TRBV29-1 combines with J gene TRBJ2-2; 11 bases fit TRBD2. The CDR3 has 14 amino acids. V trimming: 4 bases; J trimming: 7 bases; junction bases outside the gene matches: 5. Germline V gene sequence: CDR1 SQVTM, CDR2 ANQGSEA. The CDR3 region is CSVVAGGPSGELFF. The CDR3 nucleotides read TGCAGCGTTGTAGCGGGAGGGCCGAGCGGGGAGCTGTTTTTT.

The V and J genes are TRBV11-1 and TRBJ1-2; 7 nucleotides match TRBD1. This CDR3 comprises 13 residues. Trimming at V came to 5 bases and at J to 8 bases, leaving 8 bases not matched to a gene. Germline CDR1 and CDR2: SGHAT and FQDESV (reference sequence). CDR3 sequence: CASSHFTGVGYTF. The CDR3 DNA follows: TGTGCCAGCAGCCACTTTACAGGGGTCGGCTACACCTTC.

The chain recombines TRBV9 with TRBJ1-2, with 10 bases matching TRBD1. CDR3 length equals 16 residues. The germline gives CDR1 SGDLS, CDR2 YYNGEE. The trim removed 0 bases at V and 3 bases at J, leaving 5 bases unmatched. For the CDR3, the DNA is TGTGCCAGCAGCGTAGCCGGGACAGGGGTTCACTATGGCTACACCTTC. This codes for CASSVAGTGVHYGYTF.

This chain connects TRBV7-9 to TRBJ2-3; weak D call: TRBD2 (6 bases). Germline CDR1 is SEHNR and CDR2 is FQNEAQ (reference sequence). The CDR3 covers 15 residues. The germline V and J ends were trimmed by 8 bases and 1 base, with 16 bases remaining between them. The CDR3 coding sequence is TGTGCCAGCTCCCATCGTACGGGAGGCACAGATACGCAGTATTTT. It codes for CASSHRTGGTDTQYF.

A remark on this clone: One end of the junction does not line up with germline, which may come from a read error. The gene calls are TRBV2 and TRBJ2-7, with 10 bases matching TRBD2. The germline V gene encodes CDR1 SNHLY and CDR2 FYNNEI. There are 15 residues in the CDR3. The CDR3 loop is CASSEGLAAFYEQYF. The CDR3 DNA reads TGTGCCAGCAGCGAAGGACTAGCGGCTTTTTACGAGCAGTACTTC.

V is TRBV27 and J is TRBJ1-5, with 9 nucleotides matching TRBD1. V lost 6 bases and J lost 2; bases outside the gene matches: 8. CDR1 and CDR2 from the germline V gene are MNHEY and SMNVEV (reference sequence). The CDR3 totals 16 residues. CDR3 protein: CASSKRRDRGNQPQHF. The CDR3 nucleotides are TGTGCCAGCAGCAAGCGCCGGGACAGGGGCAATCAGCCCCAGCATTTT.

The chain links TRBV29-1 to TRBJ2-7; 9 bases are a match to TRBD1. Trimming at V came to 6 bases and at J to 4 bases, leaving 1 base not matched to a gene. This CDR3 is built from 11 residues. CDR1 is SQVTM, CDR2 ANQGSEA, per germline. The CDR3 nucleotides are TGCAGCGTGGACAGGGGATACGAGCAGTACTTC. This encodes CSVDRGYEQYF.

The chain is built from TRBV29-1 and TRBJ1-1; D not certain. Looked up from germline, CDR1 is SQVTM and CDR2 is ANQGSEA. This CDR3 has 10 residues. Trimming shortened V by 2 bases and J by 7 bases, and 5 bases separated the two germline ends. The CDR3 here is CSVEFGEAFF. The CDR3 DNA follows: TGCAGCGTTGAATTCGGTGAAGCTTTCTTT.

J is TRBJ2-5 and V is TRBV29-1; D not certain. Trimming left V 7 bases short and J 6 bases short, with 15 bases between. This CDR3 contains 12 residues. CDR1 and CDR2 from the germline V gene are SQVTM and ANQGSEA. The CDR3 sequence: CSAWSGGKTQYF. DNA of the CDR3: TGCAGCGCCTGGTCCGGCGGAAAGACCCAGTACTTC.

CDR3 DNA: TGTGCCAGCAGCGCCCCCGGCGGCTCTGGGGCCAACGTCCTGACTTTC. Its translation: CASSAPGGSGANVLTF. This chain connects TRBV9 to TRBJ2-6; D is undetermined. This CDR3 comprises 16 residues. Germline values: CDR1 SGDLS, CDR2 YYNGEE. V gave up 3 bases and J gave up 0 bases, with 10 bases separating them.

V gene TRBV27 combines with J gene TRBJ2-1; 10 bases match TRBD2. The CDR3 consists of 15 residues. After removal of 6 bases from V and 6 bases from J, the junction contained 8 bases not matched to a gene. CDR1 MNHEY and CDR2 SMNVEV come from the germline V gene (reference sequence). The chain's CDR3 is CASSGAASGSNEQFF. CDR3 in DNA: TGTGCCAGCAGCGGGGCGGCTAGCGGGAGCAATGAGCAGTTCTTC.

The V and J genes are TRBV19 and TRBJ1-1; D call uncertain. This CDR3 contains 13 residues. The V gene lost 6 bases and the J gene lost 1 base, with 9 bases spanning the gap. Germline V CDR1 and CDR2: LNHDA, SQIVND (reference sequence). The CDR3 nucleotides are TGTGCCAGTAGCGTCCGGGAGAACACTGAAGCTTTCTTT. It yields the protein CASSVRENTEAFF.